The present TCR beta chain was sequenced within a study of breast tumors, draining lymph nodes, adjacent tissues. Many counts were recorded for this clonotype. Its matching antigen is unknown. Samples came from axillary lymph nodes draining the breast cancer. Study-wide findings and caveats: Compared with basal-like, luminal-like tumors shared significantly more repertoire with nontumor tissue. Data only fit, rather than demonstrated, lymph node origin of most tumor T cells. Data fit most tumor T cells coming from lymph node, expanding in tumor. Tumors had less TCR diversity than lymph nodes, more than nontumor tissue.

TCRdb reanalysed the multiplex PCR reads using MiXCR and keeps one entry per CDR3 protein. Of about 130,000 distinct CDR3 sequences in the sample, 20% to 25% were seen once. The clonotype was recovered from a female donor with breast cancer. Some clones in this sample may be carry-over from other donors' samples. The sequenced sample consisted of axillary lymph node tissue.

CDR3 sequence (DNA): TGTGCCAGCAGCCTGTCAGGGGTTTGGGCCACCGGGGAGCTGTTTTTT. It specifies CASSLSGVWATGELFF. The rearrangement links TRBV7-9 to TRBJ2-2; possible D gene TRBD1, 6 bases. CDR1 is SEHNR, CDR2 FQNEAQ, per germline (reference sequence). Trimming left V 5 bases short and J 4 bases short, with 17 bases between. The CDR3 has 16 amino acids. Drawing the rest from reference TRBV7-9 and TRBJ2-2, the complete variable domain is DTGVSQNPRHKITKRGQNVTFRCDPISEHNRLYWYRQTLGQGPEFLTYFQNEAQLEKSRLLSDRFSAERPKGSFSTLEIQRTEQGDSAMYLCASSLSGVWATGELFFGEGSRLTVL.